The source of this T cell receptor (beta chain) is a study of radiotherapy plus CTLA-4 blockade in lung cancer. The study treated chemo-refractory metastatic non-small-cell lung cancer patients with focal radiation plus ipilimumab CTLA-4 blockade. Assay used: immunoSEQ multiplex PCR; TCRdb lists only in-frame clones, some missing. This table has 40,000 to 50,000 clones, 75% to 85% appearing once. In germline, CDR1 is SGHVS, CDR2 FQNEAQ. The V end was cut by 1 base, the J end by 9 bases, with 10 bases between. The CDR3 covers 13 residues. J is TRBJ2-1 and V is TRBV7-8, with D possibly being TRBD2 (6 bases). The origin of this receptor is a human donor with non-small cell lung cancer who had stable disease on radiotherapy plus ipilimumab. Here the sequenced sample was peripheral blood, taken from a patient treated with radiotherapy plus ipilimumab. CDR3 loop: CASSLGGVSEQFF. CDR3 in DNA: TGTGCCAGCAGCTTAGGGGGGGTTAGTGAGCAGTTCTTC.